This T cell receptor beta chain was obtained from a study of T-cell reconstitution after alpha-beta-depleted transplantation in children. Unique molecular identifiers were incorporated into the prepared TCRbeta library. Via MiXCR, TCRdb re-called the PCR reads, giving one row per CDR3 protein. The table has approximately 270,000 distinct CDR3 sequences, 9.9% seen once. CDR1 is SGHRS and CDR2 is YFSETQ in the germline V gene. The V and J ends lost 6 bases and 5 bases respectively, with 15 bases between them. The CDR3 sequence is 13 residues long. The sequencing used PBMCs from the stem cell graft donor, collected from the stem cell graft. The chain is built from TRBV5-1 and TRBJ2-7; perhaps TRBD1 as D (6 bases). The clonotype originates from a human donor who donated a stem cell graft to a child with SCID. As DNA, the CDR3 is TGCGCCAGCACATATGGGGGCGGAGACGAGCAGTACTTC. Protein sequence: CASTYGGGDEQYF.